These T cell receptor beta chains were read from a single sample in a study of blood T cell repertoires in COVID-19. TCRdb's table, derived via immunoSEQ multiplex PCR, lists solely in-frame clones and lacks some. The table lists around 130,000 clones, over 75% of them singletons. What was sequenced was peripheral blood. These receptors all stem from a man in his 70s with active or convalescent COVID-19. CDR3s include the opening cysteine and the closing phenylalanine or tryptophan. A D gene is named only where the DNA matches it firmly. Rows may omit the clone size; those that give it use once, few, many or a size class.

j_call | v_call | d_call | clone_size | cdr3_aa | cdr3_nt
TRBJ2-1 | TRBV7-2 | TRBD2 | . | CASSASGLAAVEQFF | TGTGCCAGCAGCGCCTCGGGACTAGCGGCGGTTGAGCAGTTCTTC
TRBJ1-1 | TRBV6-5 | TRBD1 | . | CASSHDRGRNTEAFF | TGTGCCAGCAGTCACGACAGGGGGAGGAACACTGAAGCTTTCTTT
TRBJ1-6 | TRBV3-1/TRBV3-2 | . | . | CASSQANSPLHF | TGTGCCAGCAGCCAAGCAAATTCACCCCTCCACTTT
TRBJ1-2 | TRBV28 | TRBD1 | . | CASSLQGARVRYTF | TGTGCCAGCAGTTTACAGGGGGCTCGGGTACGCTACACCTTC
TRBJ2-7 | TRBV29-1 | . | once | CSVNRSPYEQYF | TGCAGCGTTAACAGGTCCCCCTACGAGCAGTACTTC
TRBJ2-1 | TRBV11-1 | . | once | CASSPGRTTNEQFF | TGTGCCAGCAGCCCTGGGCGGACTACCAATGAGCAGTTCTTC
TRBJ1-5 | TRBV27 | TRBD1 | . | CASSFEGQENQPQHF | TGTGCCAGCAGTTTCGAGGGACAGGAGAATCAGCCCCAGCATTTT
TRBJ1-1 | TRBV11-1 | TRBD1 | . | CASSTPRQGRNTEAFF | TGTGCCAGCAGCACCCCTCGACAGGGGAGGAACACTGAAGCTTTCTTT
TRBJ2-2 | TRBV7-9 | . | . | CASSPQGGRTGELFF | TGTGCCAGCAGCCCCCAGGGGGGTCGGACCGGGGAGCTGTTTTTT
TRBJ1-2 | TRBV27 | TRBD1 | . | CASSWDRDGGYTF | TGTGCCAGCAGTTGGGACAGGGACGGCGGCTACACCTTC
TRBJ2-1 | TRBV19 | . | . | CASKEVSSYNEQFF | TGTGCCAGCAAGGAGGTGAGCTCCTACAATGAGCAGTTCTTC
TRBJ2-3 | TRBV28 | TRBD2 | once | CASSPGRLAGSYTDTQYF | TGTGCCAGCAGTCCCGGTAGGCTAGCGGGATCCTACACAGATACGCAGTATTTT
TRBJ1-5 | TRBV5-4 | TRBD1 | . | CASSSGQADQPQHF | TGTGCCAGCAGCTCTGGACAGGCGGATCAGCCCCAGCATTTT
TRBJ1-1 | TRBV24-1 | . | . | CATSDNRAHTEAFF | TGTGCCACCAGTGACAACAGGGCTCACACTGAAGCTTTCTTT
TRBJ1-4 | TRBV11-2 | . | . | CASKRGGVGEKLFF | TGTGCCAGCAAACGAGGAGGAGTTGGAGAAAAACTGTTTTTT
TRBJ2-1 | TRBV5-6 | TRBD2 | . | CASSLPGTSGRNEQFF | TGTGCCAGCAGCTTGCCCGGGACTAGCGGGAGGAATGAGCAGTTCTTC
TRBJ2-7 | TRBV12-5 | . | . | CASSNYGTEDSYEQYF | TGTGCTAGCTCTAATTATGGGACTGAGGACTCCTACGAGCAGTACTTC
TRBJ1-1 | TRBV6-5 | . | . | CASRTGGSTEAFF | TGTGCCAGCAGAACGGGGGGATCCACTGAAGCTTTCTTT
TRBJ2-7 | TRBV3-1/TRBV3-2 | . | . | CASSQGWGLSYEQYF | TGTGCCAGCAGCCAAGGATGGGGACTCTCCTACGAGCAGTACTTC
TRBJ1-2 | TRBV19 | . | . | CASSTPGRGRDGYTF | TGTGCCAGTAGTACCCCCGGGAGGGGAAGGGATGGCTACACCTTC
TRBJ1-5 | TRBV2 | . | . | CASRVGDQPQHF | TGTGCCAGCAGGGTAGGGGATCAGCCCCAGCATTTT
TRBJ2-6 | TRBV18 | . | . | CASSLQGHVLSGANVLTF | TGTGCCAGCTCACTACAGGGCCACGTACTCTCTGGGGCCAACGTCCTGACTTTC
TRBJ1-1 | TRBV14 | TRBD1 | . | CASSQKGQQNTEAFF | TGTGCCAGCAGCCAAAAGGGACAGCAGAACACTGAAGCTTTCTTT
TRBJ1-4 | TRBV10-3 | TRBD1 | . | CAIRDGTGPLFF | TGTGCCATCAGGGACGGGACAGGCCCACTGTTTTTT
TRBJ2-7 | TRBV9 | TRBD1 | . | CASSVGGGQAHEQYF | TGTGCCAGCAGCGTAGGAGGCGGACAGGCCCACGAGCAGTACTTC
TRBJ2-7 | TRBV18 | . | . | CASSPQAESEQYF | TGTGCCAGCTCACCTCAGGCTGAAAGCGAGCAGTACTTC
TRBJ2-3 | TRBV5-1 | . | . | CASSWEDRRADTQYF | TGCGCCAGCAGCTGGGAGGACAGGAGGGCAGATACGCAGTATTTT
TRBJ1-5 | TRBV6-5 | TRBD1 | few | CASSYGTADQPQHF | TGTGCCAGCAGTTATGGGACAGCCGATCAGCCCCAGCATTTT